What follows describes a single T cell receptor (beta chain). The antigen remains undetermined. Time point reported: pre-sensitization, week 0. The treatment was: therapeutic diphenylcyclopropenone sensitization with weekly scalp DPC. TCRdb re-called the RACE reads with MiXCR, one entry per CDR3 protein. The table shows approximately 320,000 distinct CDR3 sequences, with about 5.4% occurring only once. The data stem from a study of human T cells and chemical hapten exposure. About the research overall: Skin of the upper inner arm, about 2 cm by about 2 cm, received 2% DPC for sensitization.

Trimming stripped 8 bases from V and 0 bases from J, with 11 bases between. This CDR3 is built from 14 residues. General study results and limits: Donors' alopecia may make their immune response differ from healthy people's. Expanded TCR counts at PT1 went up together with patch test score, a positive correlation.

This TCR was sampled from a woman aged 18-35 years with alopecia areata. Some clones in this sample may be carry-over from other donors' samples. Sequencing was performed on whole blood, taken in connection with sensitization to the hapten diphenylcyclopropenone (DPC). The rearrangement links TRBV12-3 or TRBV12-4 to TRBJ2-4; weak D call: TRBD2 (6 bases). CDR3 bases: TGTGCCAGCCCGGGGACTCTAGCCAAAAACATTCAGTACTTC. Protein product: CASPGTLAKNIQYF.